A selection of T cell receptor beta chains follows, all from one sample in a study of molecular identifiers for immune sequencing clone quantification. TCRdb reprocessed the PCR reads with MiXCR, giving one entry per CDR3 protein. The data show roughly 93,000 distinct CDR3 sequences, roughly 19% seen once. Sequencing was performed on naive CD8+ T cells from blood, with Jurkat cell RNA spiked in. Receptors originate from a human donor in good health. Some libraries in this study had Jurkat cell RNA spiked in. Each CDR3 is given with its conserved first and last residue. A D gene is named only where the DNA matches it firmly. A row's size may be missing; if present it is once, few, many or a size class.

CDR3nt: TGTGCCAGCAGCTCCGGAGCGCTAGCGGGGGGTAACTACAATGAGCAGTTCTTC; CDR3aa: CASSSGALAGGNYNEQFF; v_gene: TRBV7-8; d_gene: TRBD2; j_gene: TRBJ2-1; abundance: many
CDR3nt: TGTGCCAGTGAGACAGGGGGCACTGAAGCTTTCTTT; CDR3aa: CASETGGTEAFF; v_gene: TRBV19; d_gene: TRBD1; j_gene: TRBJ1-1; abundance: many
CDR3nt: TGCGCCAGCAGCCAAGGATCGGCCGGGGAAACTTACTCTGGAAACACCATATATTTT; CDR3aa: CASSQGSAGETYSGNTIYF; v_gene: TRBV4-3; d_gene: .; j_gene: TRBJ1-3; abundance: many
CDR3nt: TGTGCCAGCAGTGAACGGACTAGTAACACAGTTACGCAGTATTTT; CDR3aa: CASSERTSNTVTQYF; v_gene: TRBV2; d_gene: TRBD2; j_gene: TRBJ2-3; abundance: .
CDR3nt: TGTGCCAGCAGTGAATGGGACAGCCGAGCAGATACGCAGTATTTT; CDR3aa: CASSEWDSRADTQYF; v_gene: TRBV6-1; d_gene: TRBD1; j_gene: TRBJ2-3; abundance: many
CDR3nt: TGTGCCAGCAGCCAAGAGTGGGGCGGAGGCTACACCTTC; CDR3aa: CASSQEWGGGYTF; v_gene: TRBV14; d_gene: .; j_gene: TRBJ1-2; abundance: many
CDR3nt: TGTGCCAGCAGCTTAAGCGGTTCTGCGGGGCTTATTTTGGATAGCACTGAAGCTTTCTTT; CDR3aa: CASSLSGSAGLILDSTEAFF; v_gene: TRBV7-8; d_gene: .; j_gene: TRBJ1-1; abundance: many
CDR3nt: TGTGCCAGCAGTCCCACTAGGACAGCCTACTACGAGCAGTACTTC; CDR3aa: CASSPTRTAYYEQYF; v_gene: TRBV7-2; d_gene: .; j_gene: TRBJ2-7; abundance: many
CDR3nt: TGTGCCAGTAGTACTTATTGGGACAACCCGTTGAATCAGCCCCAGCATTTT; CDR3aa: CASSTYWDNPLNQPQHF; v_gene: TRBV19; d_gene: .; j_gene: TRBJ1-5; abundance: .
CDR3nt: TGTGCCGGCAGTATATCCGGGACTCTGAACACCGGGGAGCTGTTTTTT; CDR3aa: CAGSISGTLNTGELFF; v_gene: TRBV27; d_gene: .; j_gene: TRBJ2-2; abundance: .
CDR3nt: TGTGCCAGCAGTCGGACCGATCTTAATCAGCCCCAGCATTTT; CDR3aa: CASSRTDLNQPQHF; v_gene: TRBV7-9; d_gene: .; j_gene: TRBJ1-5; abundance: many
CDR3nt: TGTGCCAGCAGTTTATATGGCAAGGTGGCGGGGTCCTACAATGAGCAGTTCTTC; CDR3aa: CASSLYGKVAGSYNEQFF; v_gene: TRBV27; d_gene: .; j_gene: TRBJ2-1; abundance: many
CDR3nt: TGTGCCAGCAGCGCATCCAGGCCGTACAATGAGCAGTTCTTC; CDR3aa: CASSASRPYNEQFF; v_gene: TRBV7-9; d_gene: .; j_gene: TRBJ2-1; abundance: many
CDR3nt: TGTGCCAGCAGCTTAGCTTCTGGGTGGGGGTCGTACGAGCAGTACTTC; CDR3aa: CASSLASGWGSYEQYF; v_gene: TRBV7-8; d_gene: .; j_gene: TRBJ2-7; abundance: many
CDR3nt: TGTGCCAGCAGCAAACTAGCGGGAGACACCGGGGAGCTGTTTTTT; CDR3aa: CASSKLAGDTGELFF; v_gene: TRBV3-1; d_gene: TRBD2; j_gene: TRBJ2-2; abundance: many
CDR3nt: TGTGCCAGCACGGGACTAGCGGGGGGGCCAGATACGCAGTATTTT; CDR3aa: CASTGLAGGPDTQYF; v_gene: TRBV3-1; d_gene: TRBD2; j_gene: TRBJ2-3; abundance: many
CDR3nt: TGTGCCAGCCTGACAGGGAACACTGAAGCTTTCTTT; CDR3aa: CASLTGNTEAFF; v_gene: TRBV27; d_gene: .; j_gene: TRBJ1-1; abundance: many
CDR3nt: TGCGCCAGCAGCCAAGATCCGAACTCTGGAAACACCATATATTTT; CDR3aa: CASSQDPNSGNTIYF; v_gene: TRBV4-3; d_gene: .; j_gene: TRBJ1-3; abundance: many
CDR3nt: TGTGCCAGCAGCTCTCCCGGGACAGGGGTCTTAGATGAGCAGTTCTTC; CDR3aa: CASSSPGTGVLDEQFF; v_gene: TRBV11-2; d_gene: TRBD1; j_gene: TRBJ2-1; abundance: many
CDR3nt: TGTGCCAGCAGTCCACACCCGGGACAGGGGGCAGACACCATATATTTT; CDR3aa: CASSPHPGQGADTIYF; v_gene: TRBV27; d_gene: TRBD1; j_gene: TRBJ1-3; abundance: many
CDR3nt: TGTGCCAGCAGCTTAGTACAGTATGGGGGGGCGAAAGCTTTCTTT; CDR3aa: CASSLVQYGGAKAFF; v_gene: TRBV7-9; d_gene: .; j_gene: TRBJ1-1; abundance: many
CDR3nt: TGTGCCAGCAGCTTAGATCCCGGGGAACGGAGCTCCTACAATGAGCAGTTCTTC; CDR3aa: CASSLDPGERSSYNEQFF; v_gene: TRBV11-2; d_gene: .; j_gene: TRBJ2-1; abundance: few
CDR3nt: TGTGCCAGCAGAGTCACTAGCGGAGGCGCCTACGAGCAGTACTTC; CDR3aa: CASRVTSGGAYEQYF; v_gene: TRBV27; d_gene: TRBD2; j_gene: TRBJ2-7; abundance: many
CDR3nt: TGTGCCAGCAGCCAAGCCCTTGGGGGGGCCTCCTACGAGCAGTACTTC; CDR3aa: CASSQALGGASYEQYF; v_gene: TRBV4-2; d_gene: .; j_gene: TRBJ2-7; abundance: many
CDR3nt: TGTGCCAGCAGTTTAGAGGGGGCAGTCACTGAAGCTTTCTTT; CDR3aa: CASSLEGAVTEAFF; v_gene: TRBV12-3/TRBV12-4; d_gene: TRBD1; j_gene: TRBJ1-1; abundance: many
CDR3nt: TGTGCCAGTAGTATAGATCTTGAGGAGACCTACGAGCAGTACTTC; CDR3aa: CASSIDLEETYEQYF; v_gene: TRBV19; d_gene: .; j_gene: TRBJ2-7; abundance: many
CDR3nt: TGCAGTGCTAAAAAGGTTGAAAAACTGTTTTTT; CDR3aa: CSAKKVEKLFF; v_gene: TRBV20-1; d_gene: .; j_gene: TRBJ1-4; abundance: many
CDR3nt: TGTGCCAGCAGCTTAGGGGGGGGGAGTGAGCAGTTCTTC; CDR3aa: CASSLGGGSEQFF; v_gene: TRBV7-2; d_gene: TRBD2; j_gene: TRBJ2-1; abundance: many
CDR3nt: TGTGCCAGCAGCGGACGGACAGGGATAGAGAACACTGAAGCTTTCTTT; CDR3aa: CASSGRTGIENTEAFF; v_gene: TRBV6-2/TRBV6-3; d_gene: TRBD1; j_gene: TRBJ1-1; abundance: few
CDR3nt: TGTGCCAGCAGGGTAGGGGTATCTGCCGGGGAGATGTTTTTT; CDR3aa: CASRVGVSAGEMFF; v_gene: TRBV28; d_gene: .; j_gene: TRBJ2-2; abundance: .
CDR3nt: TGTGCCAGCAGCCCCTCCAGGACTAGGGTGGCCACATCGCAAGAGACCCAGTACTTC; CDR3aa: CASSPSRTRVATSQETQYF; v_gene: TRBV3-1; d_gene: TRBD2; j_gene: TRBJ2-5; abundance: .